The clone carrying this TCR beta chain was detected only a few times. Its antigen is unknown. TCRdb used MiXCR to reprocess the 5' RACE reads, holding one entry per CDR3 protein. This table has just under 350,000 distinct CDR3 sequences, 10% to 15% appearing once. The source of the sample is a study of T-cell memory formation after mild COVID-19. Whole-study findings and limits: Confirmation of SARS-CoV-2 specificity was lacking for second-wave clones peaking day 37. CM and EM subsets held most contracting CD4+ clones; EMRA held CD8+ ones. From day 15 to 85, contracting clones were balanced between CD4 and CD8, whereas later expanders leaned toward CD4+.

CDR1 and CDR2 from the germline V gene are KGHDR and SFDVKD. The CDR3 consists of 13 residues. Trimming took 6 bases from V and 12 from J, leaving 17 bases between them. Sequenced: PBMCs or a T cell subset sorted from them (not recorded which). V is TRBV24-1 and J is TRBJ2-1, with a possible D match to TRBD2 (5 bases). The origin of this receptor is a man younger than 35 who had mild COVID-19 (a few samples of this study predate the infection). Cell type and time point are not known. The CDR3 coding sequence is TGTGCCACCAGTAAAGGGCATTCCGAGGGGCAGTTCTTC. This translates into CATSKGHSEGQFF.